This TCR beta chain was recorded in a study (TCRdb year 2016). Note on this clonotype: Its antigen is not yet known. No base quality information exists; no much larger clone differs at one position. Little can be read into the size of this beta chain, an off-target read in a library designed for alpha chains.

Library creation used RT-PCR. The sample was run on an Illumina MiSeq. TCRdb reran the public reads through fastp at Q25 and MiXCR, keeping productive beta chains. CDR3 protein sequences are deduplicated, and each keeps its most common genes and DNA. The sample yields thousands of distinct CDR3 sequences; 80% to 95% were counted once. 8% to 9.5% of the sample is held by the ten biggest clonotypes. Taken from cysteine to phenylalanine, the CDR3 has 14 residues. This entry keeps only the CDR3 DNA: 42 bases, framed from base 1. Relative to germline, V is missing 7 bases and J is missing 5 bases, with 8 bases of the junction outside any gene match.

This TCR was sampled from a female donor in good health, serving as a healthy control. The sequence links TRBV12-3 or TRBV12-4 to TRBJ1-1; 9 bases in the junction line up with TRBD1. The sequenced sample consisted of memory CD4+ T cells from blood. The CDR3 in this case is CASTKQGAGTEAFF. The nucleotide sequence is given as TGTGCCAGCACGAAACAGGGGGCAGGGACTGAAGCTTTCTTT.